The 14 T cell receptor beta chains listed next were all sequenced from one sample in a study of cytomegalovirus exposure and HLA in healthy donors (dated by TCRdb to about 2017). Libraries were prepared through the immunoSEQ multiplex PCR assay. For the multiplex PCR, a mixture combining 60 forward primers for TCR Vbeta segments and 13 reverse primers for TCR Jbeta segments was used. The table comes from immuneACCESS by way of TCRdb, which keeps in-frame sequences with V and J called. Part of the clones is missing from these tables; in studies checked, under half for an unresolved V gene and the rest for unknown reasons. The sample has 150,000 to 200,000 clones on record, approximately 75% of them singletons. The top ten constitute roughly 3.7% of the sample. The sequenced sample was PBMCs. Receptors were obtained from a man between 25 and 39 years old in good health and CMV-seropositive.

This chain connects TRBV19 to TRBJ2-7; 10 bases are a match to TRBD2. Germline V gives CDR1 LNHDA, CDR2 SQIVND (reference sequence). The CDR3 covers 18 residues. Unmatched junction bases numbered 13, after V lost 3 bases and J lost 2 bases. This CDR3 reads CASSITLSTSGNPYEQYF. The CDR3 nucleotides read TGTGCCAGTAGTATTACCCTCTCTACTAGCGGGAATCCCTACGAGCAGTACTTC.

This chain uses TRBV6-5 with TRBJ1-5; 8 nucleotides match TRBD1. This CDR3 comprises 14 residues. CDR1 and CDR2 (germline): MNHEY, SVGAGI. The junction had 4 bases not matched to a gene; V was cut back by 6 bases and J by 3 bases. The CDR3 DNA sequence: TGTGCCAGCAGGGCAGGGGGCTACAATCAGCCCCAGCATTTT. Translating it yields CASRAGGYNQPQHF.

This clone was recorded a few times. The chain joins TRBV7-7 to TRBJ2-1, with a possible D match to TRBD2 (6 bases). This CDR3 is built from 13 residues. V dropped 3 bases and J dropped 7 bases, with 10 bases sitting between them. Germline values: CDR1 SSHAT, CDR2 FNYEAQ (reference sequence). This CDR3 reads CASSLGTDNEQFF. The CDR3 DNA is TGTGCCAGCAGCTTGGGGACTGATAATGAGCAGTTCTTC.

The V gene is TRBV6-1, the J gene TRBJ1-5; D possibly corresponds to TRBD1 (6 bases). In germline, CDR1 is MNHNS, CDR2 SASEGT. V lost 5 bases, J lost 4 bases, and 9 bases lay in between. CDR3 size: 13 residues. CDR3 loop: CASSITGNQPQHF. CDR3 nucleotides: TGTGCCAGCAGTATAACAGGGAATCAGCCCCAGCATTTT.

The chain joins TRBV30 to TRBJ2-7; 7 bases are a match to TRBD1. From germline, CDR1 is GTSNPN and CDR2 SVGIG (reference sequence). The CDR3 is made up of 14 amino acids. Trimming removed 8 bases from V and 0 bases from J; junction bases left unmatched: 10. For the CDR3, the DNA is TGTGCCGGGAATAAACAGGGGACCTCCTACGAGCAGTACTTC. This codes for CAGNKQGTSYEQYF.

In regard to this clone: Germline and junction disagree at one end, which may indicate a read error. V and J are TRBV7-9 and TRBJ2-7; the match to TRBD2 covers 7 bases. Germline loops: CDR1 SEHNR, CDR2 FQNEAQ (reference sequence). The CDR3 sequence is 17 residues long. In DNA, the CDR3 is TGTGCCAGCAGCTTAGCTCCAGCGGGACTCCAGACCTACGTGCAGTACTTC. Residues: CASSLAPAGLQTYVQYF.

V and J are TRBV2 and TRBJ2-1, with 8 bases fitting TRBD2. V lost 4 bases to trimming and J lost 8 bases; unmatched junction nucleotides: 10. The CDR3 loop spans 15 amino acids. The germline V gene encodes CDR1 SNHLY and CDR2 FYNNEI. This CDR3 reads CASSAAGAPPYEQFF. DNA of the CDR3: TGTGCCAGCAGTGCAGCGGGGGCCCCACCATATGAGCAGTTCTTC.

The chain combines TRBV28 with TRBJ2-1; D gene ambiguous. V was clipped by 6 bases and J by 7 bases, with 10 bases between them. Germline lookup yields CDR1 MDHEN and CDR2 SYDVKM. The CDR3 sequence is 12 residues long. CDR3 nucleotides: TGTGCCAGCAGGTCCGACTCGAATGAGCAGTTCTTC. Translation gives CASRSDSNEQFF.

This clone has more than one count but fewer than ten. V and J are TRBV28 and TRBJ2-3; D perhaps matches TRBD1 (6 bases). CDR1 and CDR2 from the germline V gene are MDHEN and SYDVKM. The V end was cut by 5 bases, the J end by 6 bases, with 21 bases between. This CDR3 contains 16 residues. The CDR3 DNA sequence: TGTGCCAGCAGTGAAGCGACGACAGGCCTTAGGGATACGCAGTATTTT. It encodes CASSEATTGLRDTQYF.

The CDR3 sequence: CASSHRTANSPLHF. The CDR3 bases are TGTGCCAGCAGTCACCGGACAGCTAATTCACCCCTCCACTTT. The V and J genes are TRBV6-5 and TRBJ1-6, with D possibly TRBD1 on 6 matching bases. Trimming removed 5 bases at V and 6 bases at J, with 11 bases between. The CDR3 spans 14 residues. Germline V gene data show CDR1 as MNHEY and CDR2 as SVGAGI.

V and J are TRBV2 and TRBJ2-1; 8 nucleotides line up with TRBD2. The CDR3 totals 15 residues. CDR1 and CDR2 (germline): SNHLY, FYNNEI. V shed 7 bases and J 6 bases; nucleotides not matched to a gene: 11. CDR3 in DNA: TGTGCCAGCACCGATGGAGCGGGGGCGACCAATGAGCAGTTCTTC. Protein sequence: CASTDGAGATNEQFF.

Only a few counts were recorded for this clone. This chain uses TRBV5-1 with TRBJ1-6; a possible D gene is TRBD1 (6 bases). V was pared by 0 bases and J by 7 bases, with 11 bases between. CDR3 size: 15 residues. Germline CDR1 SGHRS, CDR2 YFSETQ. The DNA of the CDR3 is TGCGCCAGCAGCTTGGAGGCAGGGGAGAATTCACCCCTCCACTTT. Encoded protein: CASSLEAGENSPLHF.

J is TRBJ2-1 and V is TRBV28, with D maybe TRBD1 (6 bases). Trimming stripped 6 bases from V and 4 bases from J, with 19 bases between. Per germline, CDR1 MDHEN and CDR2 SYDVKM. The CDR3 runs 16 residues. The CDR3 DNA follows: TGTGCCAGCAGAGTTAGTACAGGGAGCCTTTACAATGAGCAGTTCTTC. Translating gives CASRVSTGSLYNEQFF.

This chain links TRBV5-1 with TRBJ2-2, with D hard to call. CDR1 and CDR2 from the germline V gene are SGHRS and YFSETQ. CDR3 size: 14 residues. V shed 1 base and J shed 0 bases, with 4 bases lying between them. The CDR3 nucleotides are TGCGCCAGCAGCTTGCAGGCGAACACCGGGGAGCTGTTTTTT. It specifies CASSLQANTGELFF.